These 21 T cell receptor beta chains share one sample of origin, sequenced in a study of post-analysis software for immune sequencing data. Study-level points and caveats: Several TRBV segments occurring more often in patients than controls included TRBV5-6, TRBV5-1 and TRBV20-1.

No antigens are known for them. Tagging with unique molecular identifiers was a feature of the TCR beta cDNA libraries. MiXCR, run by TCRdb on the PCR reads, gives a single entry per CDR3 protein. Altogether around 500,000 distinct CDR3 sequences are present, 34% being singletons, with the ten largest covering 5% to 6%. The sample taken for sequencing was blood. The receptors here all came from a girl aged 2 to 17 with multiple sclerosis.

This clonotype is a singleton in its sample. V and J are TRBV9 and TRBJ2-1; a weak D match, TRBD1 (6 bases). V dropped 2 bases and J dropped 4 bases, with 13 bases sitting between them. The CDR3 loop spans 15 amino acids. Germline CDR1 and CDR2: SGDLS and YYNGEE. The CDR3 protein is CASSVDSTPYNEQFF. CDR3 sequence (DNA): TGTGCCAGCAGCGTGGACAGTACCCCTTACAATGAGCAGTTCTTC. The complete variable domain, with remaining parts taken from reference TRBV9 and TRBJ2-1, reads DSGVTQTPKHLITATGQRVTLRCSPRSGDLSVYWYQQSLDQGLQFLIQYYNGEERAKGNILERFSAQQFPDLHSELNLSSLELGDSALYFCASSVDSTPYNEQFFGPGTRLTVL.

The gene calls are TRBV10-3 and TRBJ1-2; 7 bases line up with TRBD1. This CDR3 comprises 13 residues. The V gene end was trimmed by 5 bases and the J gene end by 2 bases; junction bases not matched to a gene: 2. Germline assignment: CDR1 ENHRY and CDR2 SYGVKD. The CDR3 loop is CAISLGQNYGYTF. The CDR3 DNA sequence: TGTGCCATCAGTTTGGGACAGAACTATGGCTACACCTTC.

The chain has TRBV5-5 and TRBJ1-1, with D hard to call. This CDR3 has 15 residues. Germline CDR1 is SGHKS and CDR2 is YYEKEE (reference sequence). The V end was cut by 1 base, the J end by 6 bases, with 16 bases between. CDR3 DNA: TGTGCCAGCAGCTTGTCACCGGATATAGGTGCTGAAGCTTTCTTT. Its protein product is CASSLSPDIGAEAFF. Using reference TRBV5-5 and TRBJ1-1 for the parts outside the CDR3, the full variable domain is DAGVTQSPTHLIKTRGQQVTLRCSPISGHKSVSWYQQVLGQGPQFIFQYYEKEERGRGNFPDRFSARQFPNYSSELNVNALLLGDSALYLCASSLSPDIGAEAFFGQGTRLTVV.

This clonotype was recorded at least ten times. The CDR3 DNA reads as TGTGCCAGCAGCCCGGGACAGGGGGCTCGGGAGCAGTACTTC. Translating gives CASSPGQGAREQYF. The chain carries TRBV7-3 and TRBJ2-7, with 12 nucleotides matching TRBD1. CDR1 and CDR2 from the germline V gene are SGHTA and FQGTGA. V lost 5 bases, J lost 7 bases, and 6 bases stayed unmatched. This CDR3 comprises 14 residues.

This chain connects TRBV6-6 to TRBJ1-2, with D perhaps matching TRBD1 (6 bases). CDR3 length: 15 residues. Trimming stripped 2 bases from V and 3 bases from J, with 13 bases between. Germline assignment: CDR1 MNHNY and CDR2 SVGAGI (reference sequence). The CDR3 DNA sequence: TGTGCCAGCAGTTACGACGGACAGACCCACTATGGCTACACCTTC. This encodes CASSYDGQTHYGYTF.

The rearrangement uses TRBV29-1 and TRBJ1-1; possibly TRBD1 for D (6 bases). The CDR3 is made up of 11 amino acids. Trimming took off 4 bases at V and 5 bases at J, with 8 bases between the two ends. Germline V gene sequence: CDR1 SQVTM, CDR2 ANQGSEA. The chain's CDR3 is CSVGQETEAFF. For the CDR3, the DNA is TGCAGCGTTGGACAGGAGACTGAAGCTTTCTTT.

This clonotype was observed a handful of times. The chain joins TRBV15 to TRBJ2-1, with 9 bases matching TRBD2. This CDR3 comprises 17 residues. V lost 11 bases, J lost 0 bases, and 14 bases stayed unmatched. CDR1 is LNHNV and CDR2 is YYDKDF in the germline V gene (reference sequence). The CDR3 loop reads CAASSGLAMSSYNEQFF. For the CDR3, the DNA is TGTGCCGCCTCCTCAGGACTAGCGATGAGCTCCTACAATGAGCAGTTCTTC.

This clonotype was counted once. V usage is TRBV3-1 and J usage is TRBJ2-5, with D tentatively TRBD1 or TRBD2 (6 bases each). The CDR3 is 14 residues long. The germline V and J ends were trimmed by 3 bases and 5 bases, with 13 bases remaining between them. Germline V gene data show CDR1 as LGHDT and CDR2 as YNNKEL (reference sequence). CDR3 sequence (DNA): TGTGCCAGCAGCCATTACGGGGGCGGGGAGACCCAGTACTTC. Its protein product is CASSHYGGGETQYF.

This rearrangement joins TRBV20-1 to TRBJ2-1; D gene ambiguous. CDR1 is DFQATT, CDR2 SNEGSKA, per germline (reference sequence). The CDR3 is 16 amino acids. The V gene lost 0 bases and the J gene lost 0 bases, with 12 bases spanning the gap. In DNA form, the CDR3 reads TGCAGTGCTAGAGATTCACGGCAGAGCTCCTACAATGAGCAGTTCTTC. Its protein is CSARDSRQSSYNEQFF.

The rearrangement links TRBV27 to TRBJ1-2, with TRBD1 identical over 7 bases. The germline CDR1 and CDR2 sequences are MNHEY and SMNVEV (reference sequence). The CDR3 loop spans 16 amino acids. The junction had 12 bases not matched to a gene; V was cut back by 4 bases and J by 4 bases. For the CDR3, the DNA is TGTGCCAGCAGTTCCGGGACAGCTCAGCCGATCTATGGCTACACCTTC. This translates into CASSSGTAQPIYGYTF.

The V gene is TRBV6-1, the J gene TRBJ1-4; unclear D gene. The CDR3 totals 14 residues. CDR1 and CDR2 from the germline V gene are MNHNS and SASEGT. V lost 3 bases and J lost 6, with 11 bases in between. The CDR3 region is CASSERPGYEKLFF. CDR3 DNA: TGTGCCAGCAGTGAGAGGCCAGGATATGAAAAACTGTTTTTT.

The chain recombines TRBV5-1 with TRBJ1-5, with D maybe TRBD1 (6 bases). This CDR3 is 15 amino acids long. Germline V gene lookup returns CDR1 SGHRS and CDR2 YFSETQ. V was trimmed by 0 bases and J by 2 bases, leaving 9 bases between them. The CDR3 sequence: CASSLEGGGNQPQHF. The DNA for the CDR3 is TGCGCCAGCAGCTTGGAAGGGGGTGGCAATCAGCCCCAGCATTTT.

The V gene is TRBV9, the J gene TRBJ1-2; D is perhaps TRBD1 (6 bases). The CDR3 is made up of 17 amino acids. The germline V gene has CDR1 SGDLS and CDR2 YYNGEE. Deletions cut 0 bases from V and 0 bases from J, with 15 bases between. The CDR3 nucleotides are TGTGCCAGCAGCGTAGGGTGGAGCGGACAGACTAACTATGGCTACACCTTC. Protein sequence: CASSVGWSGQTNYGYTF.

V usage is TRBV6-5 and J usage is TRBJ1-1; D gene uncertain. The CDR3 totals 14 residues. V lost 2 bases and J 1 base, leaving 8 bases between the germline ends. From germline, CDR1 is MNHEY and CDR2 SVGAGI. Written as DNA, the CDR3 is TGTGCCAGCAGTTACAGGGCTGAGAACACTGAAGCTTTCTTT. It translates to CASSYRAENTEAFF.

The sample holds a few counts of this clonotype. This chain joins TRBV29-1 and TRBJ2-5, with D possibly TRBD1 on 6 matching bases. CDR3 size: 14 residues. The V end lost 7 bases, the J end lost 6 bases, and 21 bases lay between the germline ends. Germline V lookup: CDR1 SQVTM, CDR2 ANQGSEA. CDR3 amino acids: CSGTTGQVTKTQYF. CDR3 DNA: TGCAGCGGCACAACAGGGCAGGTGACGAAGACCCAGTACTTC.

This clonotype was seen a few times. The V gene is TRBV6-5, the J gene TRBJ1-4; 10 nucleotides agree with TRBD1. CDR1 MNHEY and CDR2 SVGAGI come from the germline V gene. The V segment lost 6 bases and the J segment 8 bases; nucleotides outside the gene matches: 12. The CDR3 has 16 amino acids. CDR3 nucleotides: TGTGCCAGCAGGGCCCGATCCGGGACAGGGGTCGAAAAACTGTTTTTT. Its translation: CASRARSGTGVEKLFF.

Details on this clonotype: Relative to the germline gene, one junction end is altered; a read error may explain this. The V and J genes are TRBV20-1 and TRBJ2-7; D is unclear. Germline-derived CDR1 and CDR2 are DFQATT and SNEGSKA (reference sequence). This CDR3 is built from 12 residues. CDR3 nucleotides: TGCAGGGCTAGAGTCCCCCTGGGAGAGCAGTACTTC. This sequence encodes CRARVPLGEQYF.

This clonotype was seen only a few times. The chain uses TRBV20-1 and TRBJ2-3; TRBD2 aligns across 7 bases. CDR3 length: 16 amino acids. With 0 bases clipped from V and 10 bases from J, the junction kept 16 bases outside the gene matches. CDR1 is DFQATT, CDR2 SNEGSKA, per germline (reference sequence). The CDR3 coding sequence is TGCAGTGCTAGAGATTTGACAGCCTTCGATGGGGGGGCGCAGTATTTT. Its translation is CSARDLTAFDGGAQYF.

The rearrangement uses TRBV5-1 and TRBJ1-1; possibly TRBD1 for D (5 bases). V was clipped by 0 bases and J by 8 bases, with 14 bases between them. CDR3 length equals 14 residues. The germline gives CDR1 SGHRS, CDR2 YFSETQ. The CDR3: CASSLESTQGEAFF. Here the CDR3 DNA reads TGCGCCAGCAGCTTGGAATCGACCCAGGGAGAAGCTTTCTTT.

This clonotype was picked up one time. This CDR3 reads CASGALEDEKLFF. The DNA of the CDR3 is TGTGCCTCCGGGGCTCTGGAGGATGAAAAACTGTTTTTT. This sequence joins TRBV24-1 and TRBJ1-4; weak D call: TRBD1 (5 bases). The CDR3 length is 13 residues. Germline V lookup: CDR1 KGHDR, CDR2 SFDVKD. Trimming stripped 12 bases from V and 6 bases from J, with 16 bases between.

This chain joins TRBV7-8 and TRBJ1-5; TRBD1 matches at 9 bases. V was pared by 4 bases and J by 7 bases, with 8 bases of the junction left unmatched. The CDR3 is 15 amino acids. CDR1 SGHVS and CDR2 FQNEAQ come from the germline V gene. CDR3 sequence (DNA): TGTGCCAGCAGCTCGGACAGGGGTAGTAGGCAGCCCCAGCATTTT. Translating gives CASSSDRGSRQPQHF. Together with reference TRBV7-8 and TRBJ1-5, the CDR3 gives the full variable domain: GAGVSQSPRYKVAKRGQDVALRCDPISGHVSLFWYQQALGQGPEFLTYFQNEAQLDKSGLPSDRFFAERPEGSVSTLKIQRTQQEDSAVYLCASSSDRGSRQPQHFGDGTRLSIL.